These T cell receptor beta chains were read from a single sample in a study of blood T cell repertoires in COVID-19. Clones were read by immunoSEQ multiplex PCR, and TCRdb kept only the in-frame ones, dropping some. The sample has around 290,000 clones, roughly nine tenths seen once; the top ten hold 2.2%. The sample comprised peripheral blood. These receptor sequences come from a woman aged 25 to 39 with COVID-19, enrolled during active disease. Each CDR3 is given with its conserved first and last residue. The D gene is left open where the match is weak. Clone size is stated in some rows and not others, as once, few, many or a class when expanded.

d_gene: .; j_gene: TRBJ1-1; abundance: .; v_gene: TRBV6-6; CDR3nt: TGTGCCAGCAGTTACGGGCAGGTTTTACTGAACACTGAAGCTTTCTTT; CDR3aa: CASSYGQVLLNTEAFF
d_gene: .; j_gene: TRBJ1-1; abundance: .; v_gene: TRBV5-1; CDR3nt: TGCGCCAGCAGCTTGGCTGGGGAGATAGGCACTGAAGCTTTCTTT; CDR3aa: CASSLAGEIGTEAFF
d_gene: TRBD2; j_gene: TRBJ2-7; abundance: .; v_gene: TRBV30; CDR3nt: TGTGCCTGGAGTTCGGGACTAGGGAACGTCGAGCAGTACTTC; CDR3aa: CAWSSGLGNVEQYF
d_gene: .; j_gene: TRBJ2-1; abundance: .; v_gene: TRBV19; CDR3nt: TGTGCCAGTAGTTTTGGCGGAGGGTCCTTACATGAGCAGTTCTTC; CDR3aa: CASSFGGGSLHEQFF
d_gene: .; j_gene: TRBJ2-5; abundance: .; v_gene: TRBV11-2; CDR3nt: TGTGCCAGCAGCTTTAACAGTCGCAGTCAAGAGACCCAGTACTTC; CDR3aa: CASSFNSRSQETQYF
d_gene: .; j_gene: TRBJ2-2; abundance: .; v_gene: TRBV7-8; CDR3nt: TGTGCCAGCAGCCCCTACAGAGGGGAGCTGTTTTTT; CDR3aa: CASSPYRGELFF
d_gene: .; j_gene: TRBJ1-4; abundance: once; v_gene: TRBV2; CDR3nt: TGTGCCAGCAGTGGGCCCGGGGTCCCGGGGGAAAAACTGTTTTTT; CDR3aa: CASSGPGVPGEKLFF
d_gene: .; j_gene: TRBJ2-7; abundance: .; v_gene: TRBV5-1; CDR3nt: TGCGCCAGCAGCCCGGACGGGGGCTCCTACGAGCAGTACTTC; CDR3aa: CASSPDGGSYEQYF
d_gene: TRBD2; j_gene: TRBJ2-1; abundance: many; v_gene: TRBV3-1/TRBV3-2; CDR3nt: TGTGCCAGCAGCTTATTGACTAGCGGGAGAAACAATGAGCAGTTCTTC; CDR3aa: CASSLLTSGRNNEQFF
d_gene: .; j_gene: TRBJ1-2; abundance: .; v_gene: TRBV9; CDR3nt: TGTGCCAGCAGCGTAGGATCGACAGGTCCTAACTATGGCTACACCTTC; CDR3aa: CASSVGSTGPNYGYTF
d_gene: .; j_gene: TRBJ1-2; abundance: .; v_gene: TRBV21-1; CDR3nt: TGTGCCAGCAGCTTCCAAAACTATGGCTACACCTTC; CDR3aa: CASSFQNYGYTF
d_gene: TRBD1; j_gene: TRBJ1-2; abundance: .; v_gene: TRBV2; CDR3nt: TGTGCCAGCAGTCAATATCAAGACAGGGACGGCTACACCTTC; CDR3aa: CASSQYQDRDGYTF
d_gene: TRBD2; j_gene: TRBJ2-7; abundance: .; v_gene: TRBV15; CDR3nt: TGTGCCACCAGTCCCGTTCTGGGGAGGAAAGCGGGAGGTCGCTCCTACGAGCAGTACTTC; CDR3aa: CATSPVLGRKAGGRSYEQYF
d_gene: .; j_gene: TRBJ1-5; abundance: .; v_gene: TRBV11-2; CDR3nt: TGTGCCAGCAGAATCAAAAGACAGGCTAGCAATCAGCCCCAGCATTTT; CDR3aa: CASRIKRQASNQPQHF
d_gene: TRBD1; j_gene: TRBJ1-4; abundance: .; v_gene: TRBV7-9; CDR3nt: TGTGCCAGCAGCCCAAAAACCGGGACAGGGGCGTTAGTTGAAAAACTGTTTTTT; CDR3aa: CASSPKTGTGALVEKLFF
d_gene: TRBD2; j_gene: TRBJ2-6; abundance: .; v_gene: TRBV3-1/TRBV3-2; CDR3nt: TGTGCCAGCAGCCAAACGGGACTAGCGGGAGATTCTGGGGCCAACGTCCTGACTTTC; CDR3aa: CASSQTGLAGDSGANVLTF
d_gene: TRBD2; j_gene: TRBJ2-5; abundance: .; v_gene: TRBV5-1; CDR3nt: TGCGCCAGCAGCTTGGGACTAGCGGGAGTTGACCAAGAGACCCAGTACTTC; CDR3aa: CASSLGLAGVDQETQYF
d_gene: .; j_gene: TRBJ1-4; abundance: once; v_gene: TRBV30; CDR3nt: TGTGCCTGGAGTGTTGGGAGCAGTAATGAAAAACTGTTTTTT; CDR3aa: CAWSVGSSNEKLFF
d_gene: TRBD2; j_gene: TRBJ2-1; abundance: once; v_gene: TRBV10-1; CDR3nt: TGCGCCAGCAGTGTCCAGCGGGAAAAAAGTGAGCAGTTCTTC; CDR3aa: CASSVQREKSEQFF
d_gene: TRBD1; j_gene: TRBJ1-2; abundance: .; v_gene: TRBV29-1; CDR3nt: TGCAGCGTTGTAAGGACCAGACAGGGGAATGGCTACACCTTC; CDR3aa: CSVVRTRQGNGYTF
d_gene: .; j_gene: TRBJ2-5; abundance: .; v_gene: TRBV19; CDR3nt: TGTGCCAGTAACCCGACAGGGAGGGAGACCCAGTACTTC; CDR3aa: CASNPTGRETQYF
d_gene: .; j_gene: TRBJ2-1; abundance: .; v_gene: TRBV6-5; CDR3nt: TGTGCCAGCAGGGGTCTAGTCTCGGTCAATGAGCAGTTCTTC; CDR3aa: CASRGLVSVNEQFF
d_gene: TRBD1; j_gene: TRBJ2-7; abundance: .; v_gene: TRBV6-1; CDR3nt: TGTGCCAGCAGTGACCGAAAAATGGGGGACAGGAGCTCCTACGAGCAGTACTTC; CDR3aa: CASSDRKMGDRSSYEQYF
d_gene: TRBD1; j_gene: TRBJ1-2; abundance: .; v_gene: TRBV6-1; CDR3nt: TGTGCCAGCAGTGAACAGGGGGGCTATGGCTACACCTTC; CDR3aa: CASSEQGGYGYTF
d_gene: TRBD1; j_gene: TRBJ2-7; abundance: .; v_gene: TRBV18; CDR3nt: TGTGCCAGCTCACCCCCGGGACAGGGGGCTTACGAGCAGTACTTC; CDR3aa: CASSPPGQGAYEQYF
d_gene: TRBD1; j_gene: TRBJ1-5; abundance: .; v_gene: TRBV7-8; CDR3nt: TGTGCCAGCAGCTTAGCCGAGACAGGGCGCCTCAATCAGCCCCAGCATTTT; CDR3aa: CASSLAETGRLNQPQHF
d_gene: TRBD1; j_gene: TRBJ2-5; abundance: .; v_gene: TRBV7-7; CDR3nt: TGTGCCAGCAGCTTAGGGCAGGGGGAAGAGACCCAGTACTTC; CDR3aa: CASSLGQGEETQYF
d_gene: .; j_gene: TRBJ1-5; abundance: .; v_gene: TRBV28; CDR3nt: TGTGCCAGCACCCTAGAGAGGAATCAGCCCCAGCATTTT; CDR3aa: CASTLERNQPQHF
d_gene: TRBD1; j_gene: TRBJ1-3; abundance: .; v_gene: TRBV6-6; CDR3nt: TGTGCCAGCAGTACGACAGGGGAGGCTCCTGGAAACACCATATATTTT; CDR3aa: CASSTTGEAPGNTIYF
d_gene: TRBD1; j_gene: TRBJ1-1; abundance: .; v_gene: TRBV7-8; CDR3nt: TGTGCCAGCAGCTTCACTCAGGGGGCTGAAGCTTTCTTT; CDR3aa: CASSFTQGAEAFF
d_gene: TRBD1; j_gene: TRBJ1-1; abundance: .; v_gene: TRBV23-1; CDR3nt: TGCGCCAGCAGTCAATCGGACAGGGTGAACACTGAAGCTTTCTTT; CDR3aa: CASSQSDRVNTEAFF
d_gene: .; j_gene: TRBJ1-3; abundance: .; v_gene: TRBV3-1/TRBV3-2; CDR3nt: TGTGCCAGCAGCCAATCCCATCGAAGGACAGCTCGAAACACCATATATTTT; CDR3aa: CASSQSHRRTARNTIYF
d_gene: .; j_gene: TRBJ2-5; abundance: .; v_gene: TRBV5-1; CDR3nt: TGCGCCAGCAGCTTGGTGGAGGAGACCCAGTACTTC; CDR3aa: CASSLVEETQYF
d_gene: TRBD1; j_gene: TRBJ1-1; abundance: few; v_gene: TRBV9; CDR3nt: TGTGCCAGCAGCGTGGGGACCGGGACAGGGGGCATGAACACTGAAGCTTTCTTT; CDR3aa: CASSVGTGTGGMNTEAFF
d_gene: TRBD2; j_gene: TRBJ2-5; abundance: .; v_gene: TRBV13; CDR3nt: TGTGCCAGCAGCTTATATACTAGCGGGACACAAGAGACCCAGTACTTC; CDR3aa: CASSLYTSGTQETQYF
d_gene: .; j_gene: TRBJ1-4; abundance: .; v_gene: TRBV2; CDR3nt: TGTGCCAGCAGTTACGACAGTCAGGGAGGAGAAAAACTGTTTTTT; CDR3aa: CASSYDSQGGEKLFF
d_gene: .; j_gene: TRBJ2-1; abundance: once; v_gene: TRBV19; CDR3nt: TGTGCCAGTAGTATAGATCTCAGCGCATCGAGCAATGAGCAGTTCTTC; CDR3aa: CASSIDLSASSNEQFF
d_gene: TRBD2; j_gene: TRBJ2-1; abundance: .; v_gene: TRBV5-1; CDR3nt: TGCGCCAGCAGCCCGGGTAGCGGGAGGAGGGCCTACAATGAGCAGTTCTTC; CDR3aa: CASSPGSGRRAYNEQFF
d_gene: TRBD1; j_gene: TRBJ2-2; abundance: once; v_gene: TRBV6-5; CDR3nt: TGTGCCAGCTCGGACAGGCCGAACACCGGGGAGCTGTTTTTT; CDR3aa: CASSDRPNTGELFF
d_gene: .; j_gene: TRBJ1-4; abundance: .; v_gene: TRBV11-2; CDR3nt: TGTGCCAGCAGCTTAGGCAGGGCTAATGAAAAACTGTTTTTT; CDR3aa: CASSLGRANEKLFF
d_gene: TRBD2; j_gene: TRBJ2-1; abundance: .; v_gene: TRBV14; CDR3nt: TGTGCCAGCAGCCAAGCCGGGACTAGGGGATACAATGAGCAGTTCTTC; CDR3aa: CASSQAGTRGYNEQFF
d_gene: .; j_gene: TRBJ1-4; abundance: .; v_gene: TRBV11-2; CDR3nt: TGTGCCAGCAGCTTAGCCGCAACTAATGAAAAACTGTTTTTT; CDR3aa: CASSLAATNEKLFF
d_gene: .; j_gene: TRBJ2-1; abundance: .; v_gene: TRBV5-1; CDR3nt: TGCGCCAGCAGCCCCCTAGCGACCTACAATGAGCAGTTCTTC; CDR3aa: CASSPLATYNEQFF
d_gene: .; j_gene: TRBJ1-1; abundance: .; v_gene: TRBV11-2; CDR3nt: TGTGCCAGCAGCTTAGATTCAGGGGCCACTGAAGCTTTCTTT; CDR3aa: CASSLDSGATEAFF
d_gene: .; j_gene: TRBJ2-3; abundance: .; v_gene: TRBV3-1/TRBV3-2; CDR3nt: TGTGCCAGCAGCCAAGAGGGGCGGGACGGCACAGATACGCAGTATTTT; CDR3aa: CASSQEGRDGTDTQYF
d_gene: .; j_gene: TRBJ1-1; abundance: .; v_gene: TRBV7-9; CDR3nt: TGTGCCAGCAGCTTAGGCCCAGGCGACACTGAAGCTTTCTTT; CDR3aa: CASSLGPGDTEAFF
d_gene: TRBD2; j_gene: TRBJ2-1; abundance: once; v_gene: TRBV11-2; CDR3nt: TGTGCCAGCAGCTTAAATGGACTAGCGATTGATGAGCAGTTCTTC; CDR3aa: CASSLNGLAIDEQFF
d_gene: .; j_gene: TRBJ2-1; abundance: .; v_gene: TRBV6-5; CDR3nt: TGTGCCAGCAGCCGCCGACCTAGCTCCTACAATGAGCAGTTCTTC; CDR3aa: CASSRRPSSYNEQFF
d_gene: .; j_gene: TRBJ1-5; abundance: .; v_gene: TRBV6-1; CDR3nt: TGTGCCAGTCGCCCGGTAGCCCAGGGAAATCAGCCCCAGCATTTT; CDR3aa: CASRPVAQGNQPQHF
d_gene: .; j_gene: TRBJ2-3; abundance: .; v_gene: TRBV3-1/TRBV3-2; CDR3nt: TGTGCCAGCAGCCAAGATGTGACTACTGGCGATACGCAGTATTTT; CDR3aa: CASSQDVTTGDTQYF
d_gene: .; j_gene: TRBJ2-6; abundance: .; v_gene: TRBV7-9; CDR3nt: TGTGCCAGCAGCTCGGGACTCTCTGGGGCCAACGTCCTGACTTTC; CDR3aa: CASSSGLSGANVLTF
d_gene: .; j_gene: TRBJ2-2; abundance: .; v_gene: TRBV27; CDR3nt: TGTGCCAGCAGTCCGGCCGGGGAGTGGGTGGCCGGGGAGCTGTTTTTT; CDR3aa: CASSPAGEWVAGELFF
d_gene: .; j_gene: TRBJ2-5; abundance: .; v_gene: TRBV27; CDR3nt: TGTGCCAGCAGTTTATCGCAGGGATTGGCTGGCCGGGAGACCCAGTACTTC; CDR3aa: CASSLSQGLAGRETQYF
d_gene: .; j_gene: TRBJ2-7; abundance: .; v_gene: TRBV5-4; CDR3nt: TGTGCCAGCAGCTTGGCACCGGACAGCACCTACGAGCAGTACTTC; CDR3aa: CASSLAPDSTYEQYF
d_gene: TRBD2; j_gene: TRBJ2-1; abundance: .; v_gene: TRBV7-3; CDR3nt: TGTGCCAGCAGCTTAACGACTAGCGGGCACAATGAGCAGTTCTTC; CDR3aa: CASSLTTSGHNEQFF
d_gene: .; j_gene: TRBJ2-2; abundance: .; v_gene: TRBV6-2/TRBV6-3; CDR3nt: TGTGCCAGCAGTTACATTGAGGGATGGACCGGGGAGCTGTTTTTT; CDR3aa: CASSYIEGWTGELFF
d_gene: .; j_gene: TRBJ1-2; abundance: few; v_gene: TRBV7-8; CDR3nt: TGTGCCAGCAGCTCCCGGGACTCAGCCAACTATGGCTACACCTTC; CDR3aa: CASSSRDSANYGYTF
d_gene: .; j_gene: TRBJ1-4; abundance: .; v_gene: TRBV19; CDR3nt: TGTGCCAGTAGTAAAACGGCAACTAATGAAAAACTGTTTTTT; CDR3aa: CASSKTATNEKLFF
d_gene: .; j_gene: TRBJ1-2; abundance: .; v_gene: TRBV19; CDR3nt: TGTGCCAGTAGTATGCAGGATCGCTCCTCTAACTATGGCTACACCTTC; CDR3aa: CASSMQDRSSNYGYTF
d_gene: .; j_gene: TRBJ1-3; abundance: .; v_gene: TRBV29-1; CDR3nt: TGCAGCGTTACAGTCAACTCTGGAAACACCATATATTTT; CDR3aa: CSVTVNSGNTIYF